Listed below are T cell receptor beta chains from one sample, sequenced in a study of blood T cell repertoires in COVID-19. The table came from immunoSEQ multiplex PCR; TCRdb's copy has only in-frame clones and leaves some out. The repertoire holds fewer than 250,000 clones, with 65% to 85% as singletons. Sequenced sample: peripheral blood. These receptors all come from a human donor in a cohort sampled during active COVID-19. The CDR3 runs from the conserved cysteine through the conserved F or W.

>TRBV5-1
CASSPGTSGEQYF
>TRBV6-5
CASRGGADTQYF
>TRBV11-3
CASSQGWEQYF
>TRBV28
CASSLGTAYEQYF
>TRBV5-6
CASSSGLRSTDTQYF
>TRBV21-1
CASSGGGPSGNTIYF
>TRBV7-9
CASSSRGQNTGELFF
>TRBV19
CASSIGASSTGELFF
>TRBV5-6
CASSMDRGFNQPQHF
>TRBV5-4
CASSLGQRRAEAFF
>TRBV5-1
CASSLANLRDTTYEQYF
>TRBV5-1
CASSLGRGGLVGQFF
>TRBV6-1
CASSEGGLASGYEQYF
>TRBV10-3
CAISDRRQGVGNTIYF
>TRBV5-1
CASSSLAGGSNEQYF
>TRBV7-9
CASSSGTSSNEQYF